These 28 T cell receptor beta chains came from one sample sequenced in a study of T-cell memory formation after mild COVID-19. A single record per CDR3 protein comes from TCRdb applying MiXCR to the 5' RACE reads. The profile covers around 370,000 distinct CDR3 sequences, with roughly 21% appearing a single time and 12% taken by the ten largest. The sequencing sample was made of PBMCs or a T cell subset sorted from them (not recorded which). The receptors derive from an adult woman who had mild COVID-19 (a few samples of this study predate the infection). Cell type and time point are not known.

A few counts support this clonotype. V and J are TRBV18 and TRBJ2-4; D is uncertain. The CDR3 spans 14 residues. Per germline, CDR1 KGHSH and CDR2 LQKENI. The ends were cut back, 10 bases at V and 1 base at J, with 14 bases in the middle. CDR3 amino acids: CATTPGLAKNIQYF. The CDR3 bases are TGTGCCACCACCCCCGGCTTGGCCAAAAACATTCAGTACTTC.

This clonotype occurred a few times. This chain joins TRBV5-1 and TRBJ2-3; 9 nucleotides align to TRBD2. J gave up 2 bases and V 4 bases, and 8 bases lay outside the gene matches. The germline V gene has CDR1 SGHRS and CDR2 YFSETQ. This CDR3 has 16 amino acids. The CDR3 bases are TGCGCCAGCAGCGACGGGACTAGCAGTTACACAGATACGCAGTATTTT. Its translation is CASSDGTSSYTDTQYF.

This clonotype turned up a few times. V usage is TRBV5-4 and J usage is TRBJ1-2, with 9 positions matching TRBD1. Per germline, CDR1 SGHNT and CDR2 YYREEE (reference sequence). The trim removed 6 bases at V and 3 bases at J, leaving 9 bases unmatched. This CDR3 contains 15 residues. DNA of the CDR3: TGTGCCAGCACACGGCTGGGACAGGGTGACTATGGCTACACCTTC. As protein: CASTRLGQGDYGYTF.

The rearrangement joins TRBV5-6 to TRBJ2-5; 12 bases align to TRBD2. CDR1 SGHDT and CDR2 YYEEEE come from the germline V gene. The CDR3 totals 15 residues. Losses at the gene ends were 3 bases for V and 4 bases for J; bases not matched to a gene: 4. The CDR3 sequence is CASSSLAGGGETQYF. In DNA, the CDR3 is TGTGCCAGCAGCTCACTAGCGGGGGGTGGAGAGACCCAGTACTTC.

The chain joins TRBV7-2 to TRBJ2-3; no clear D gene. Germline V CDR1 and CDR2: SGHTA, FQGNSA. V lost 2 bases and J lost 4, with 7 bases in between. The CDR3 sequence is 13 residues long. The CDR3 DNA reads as TGTGCCAGCAGCTTATGGCGAGCAGATACGCAGTATTTT. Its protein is CASSLWRADTQYF.

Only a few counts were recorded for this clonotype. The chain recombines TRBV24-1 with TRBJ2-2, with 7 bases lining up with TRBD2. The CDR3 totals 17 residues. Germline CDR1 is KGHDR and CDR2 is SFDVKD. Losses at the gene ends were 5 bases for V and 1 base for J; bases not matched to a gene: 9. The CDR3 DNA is TGTGCCACCAGTGGCCCGCGGGGAGGGGTGAACACCGGGGAGCTGTTTTTT. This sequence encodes CATSGPRGGVNTGELFF.

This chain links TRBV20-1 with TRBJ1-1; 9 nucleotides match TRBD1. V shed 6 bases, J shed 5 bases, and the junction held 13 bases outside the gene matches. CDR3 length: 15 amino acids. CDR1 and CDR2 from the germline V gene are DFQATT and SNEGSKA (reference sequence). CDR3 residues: CSAIPGQGSGTEAFF. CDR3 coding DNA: TGCAGTGCCATCCCGGGACAGGGTTCGGGAACTGAAGCTTTCTTT.

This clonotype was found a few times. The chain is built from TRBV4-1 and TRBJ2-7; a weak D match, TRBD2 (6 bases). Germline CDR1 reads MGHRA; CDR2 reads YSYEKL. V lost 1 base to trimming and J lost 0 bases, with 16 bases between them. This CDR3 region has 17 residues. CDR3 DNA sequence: TGCGCCAGCAGCCAAGTGTCTCGGGGGACTCACTCCTACGAGCAGTACTTC. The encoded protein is CASSQVSRGTHSYEQYF.

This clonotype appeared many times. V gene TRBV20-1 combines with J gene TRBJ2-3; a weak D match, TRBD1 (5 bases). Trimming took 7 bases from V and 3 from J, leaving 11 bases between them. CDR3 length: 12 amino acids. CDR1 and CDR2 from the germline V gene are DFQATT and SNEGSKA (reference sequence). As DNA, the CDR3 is TGCAGTGTCCATCCAGGGACAGATACGCAGTATTTT. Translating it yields CSVHPGTDTQYF.

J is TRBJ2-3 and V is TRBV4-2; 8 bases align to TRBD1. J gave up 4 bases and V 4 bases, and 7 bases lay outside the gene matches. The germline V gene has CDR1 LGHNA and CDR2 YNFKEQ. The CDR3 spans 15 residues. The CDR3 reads CASSRSGQAPDTQYF. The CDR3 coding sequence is TGTGCCAGCAGCCGTTCGGGACAGGCGCCAGATACGCAGTATTTT.

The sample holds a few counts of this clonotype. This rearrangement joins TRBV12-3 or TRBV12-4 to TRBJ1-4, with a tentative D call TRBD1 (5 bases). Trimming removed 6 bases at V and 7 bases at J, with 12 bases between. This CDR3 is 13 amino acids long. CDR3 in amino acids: CASSLSGTEKLFF. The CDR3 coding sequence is TGTGCCAGCAGCTTGTCCGGGACTGAAAAACTGTTTTTT.

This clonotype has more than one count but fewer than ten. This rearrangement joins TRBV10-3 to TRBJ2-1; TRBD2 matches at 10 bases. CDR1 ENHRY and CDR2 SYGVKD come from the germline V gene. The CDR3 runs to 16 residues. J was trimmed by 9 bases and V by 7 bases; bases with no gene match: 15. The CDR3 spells CAIKRISGRTSGEQFF. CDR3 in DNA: TGTGCCATCAAAAGAATTAGCGGGAGGACGTCGGGTGAGCAGTTCTTC.

The chain's CDR3 is CASSQIQGAFEFF. The CDR3 region has the DNA TGTGCCAGCAGCCAAATACAGGGGGCCTTTGAGTTCTTC. This chain connects TRBV13 to TRBJ2-1, with TRBD1 matching over 9 bases. CDR3 length equals 13 residues. The trim removed 5 bases at V and 14 bases at J, leaving 10 bases unmatched. Germline V gives CDR1 PRHDT, CDR2 FYEKMQ (reference sequence).

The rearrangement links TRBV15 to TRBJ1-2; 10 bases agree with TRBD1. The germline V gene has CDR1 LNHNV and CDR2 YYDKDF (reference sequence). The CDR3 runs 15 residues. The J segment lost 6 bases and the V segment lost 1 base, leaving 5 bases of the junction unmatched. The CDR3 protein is CATSRGLGTGDGYTF. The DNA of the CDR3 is TGTGCCACCAGCAGAGGGCTTGGGACAGGGGATGGCTACACCTTC.

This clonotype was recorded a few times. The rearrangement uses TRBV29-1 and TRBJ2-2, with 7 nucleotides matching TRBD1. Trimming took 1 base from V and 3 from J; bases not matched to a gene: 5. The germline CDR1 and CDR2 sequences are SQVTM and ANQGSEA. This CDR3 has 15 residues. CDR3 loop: CSVEATGVHTGELFF. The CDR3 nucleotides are TGCAGCGTTGAAGCAACAGGGGTTCACACCGGGGAGCTGTTTTTT.

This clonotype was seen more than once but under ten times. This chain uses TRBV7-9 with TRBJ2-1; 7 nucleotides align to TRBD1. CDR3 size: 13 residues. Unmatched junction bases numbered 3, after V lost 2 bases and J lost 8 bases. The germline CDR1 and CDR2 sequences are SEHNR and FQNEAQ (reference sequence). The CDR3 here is CASSLYRGDEQFF. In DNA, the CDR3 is TGTGCCAGCAGCTTATACAGGGGTGATGAGCAGTTCTTC. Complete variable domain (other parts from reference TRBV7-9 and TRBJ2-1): DTGVSQNPRHKITKRGQNVTFRCDPISEHNRLYWYRQTLGQGPEFLTYFQNEAQLEKSRLLSDRFSAERPKGSFSTLEIQRTEQGDSAMYLCASSLYRGDEQFFGPGTRLTVL.

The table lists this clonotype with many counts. DNA for the CDR3: TGTGCCAGCAGTTTGCTGACAGATACGCAGTATTTT. It translates to CASSLLTDTQYF. The chain joins TRBV12-3 or TRBV12-4 to TRBJ2-3; the D is unclear. The CDR3 runs to 12 residues. The V end was cut by 3 bases, the J end by 3 bases, with 4 bases between.

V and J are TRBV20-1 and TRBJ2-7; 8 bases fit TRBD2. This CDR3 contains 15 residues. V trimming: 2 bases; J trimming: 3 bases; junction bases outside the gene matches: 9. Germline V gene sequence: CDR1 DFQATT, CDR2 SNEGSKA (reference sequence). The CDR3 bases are TGCAGTGCTAGACCCGCGGGAGGCCCGGTCTACGAGCAGTACTTC. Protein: CSARPAGGPVYEQYF.

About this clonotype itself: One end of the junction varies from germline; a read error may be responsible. CDR3 protein: CATSGLDYGYTF. In DNA, the CDR3 is TGTGCCACCAGTGGTTTGGACTATGGCTACACCTTC. V gene TRBV24-1 combines with J gene TRBJ1-2; D gene unclear. This CDR3 is 12 amino acids long. Germline V gene lookup returns CDR1 KGHDR and CDR2 SFDVKD.

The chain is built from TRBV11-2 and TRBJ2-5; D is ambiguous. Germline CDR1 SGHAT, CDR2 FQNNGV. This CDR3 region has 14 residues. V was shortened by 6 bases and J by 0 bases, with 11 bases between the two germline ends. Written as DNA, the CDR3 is TGTGCCAGCAGAGGAATGCTGTACCAAGAGACCCAGTACTTC. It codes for CASRGMLYQETQYF.

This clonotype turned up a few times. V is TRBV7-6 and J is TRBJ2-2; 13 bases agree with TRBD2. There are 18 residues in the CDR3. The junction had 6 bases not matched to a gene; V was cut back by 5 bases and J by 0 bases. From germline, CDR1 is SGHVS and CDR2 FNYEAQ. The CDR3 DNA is TGTGCCAGCAGCGCACTAGCGGGGGGGTATACGAACACCGGGGAGCTGTTTTTT. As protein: CASSALAGGYTNTGELFF. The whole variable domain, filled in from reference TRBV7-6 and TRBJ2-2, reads GAGVSQSPRYKVTKRGQDVALRCDPISGHVSLYWYRQALGQGPEFLTYFNYEAQQDKSGLPNDRFSAERPEGSISTLTIQRTEQRDSAMYRCASSALAGGYTNTGELFFGEGSRLTVL.

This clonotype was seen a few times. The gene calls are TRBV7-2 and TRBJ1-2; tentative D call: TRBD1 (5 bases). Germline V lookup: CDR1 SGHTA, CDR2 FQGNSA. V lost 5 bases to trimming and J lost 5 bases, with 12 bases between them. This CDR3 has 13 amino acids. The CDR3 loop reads CASSPGIGYGYTF. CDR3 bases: TGTGCCAGCAGCCCAGGGATAGGGTATGGCTACACCTTC.

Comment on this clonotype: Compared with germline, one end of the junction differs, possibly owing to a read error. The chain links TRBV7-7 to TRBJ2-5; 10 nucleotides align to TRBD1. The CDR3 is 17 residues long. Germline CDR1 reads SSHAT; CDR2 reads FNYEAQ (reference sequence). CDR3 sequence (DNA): TGTGCTAGCAGTTCCGGTGGGACAGGGGTTTCATGGGAGACCCAGTACTTC. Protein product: CASSSGGTGVSWETQYF.

CDR3 nucleotides: TGTGCCATCAGTGAGTCGGTGGGTTACGAGCAGTACTTC. This translates into CAISESVGYEQYF. The chain recombines TRBV10-3 with TRBJ2-7, with D uncertain. The CDR3 sequence is 13 residues long. From germline, CDR1 is ENHRY and CDR2 SYGVKD. V dropped 0 bases and J dropped 4 bases, with 7 bases sitting between them.

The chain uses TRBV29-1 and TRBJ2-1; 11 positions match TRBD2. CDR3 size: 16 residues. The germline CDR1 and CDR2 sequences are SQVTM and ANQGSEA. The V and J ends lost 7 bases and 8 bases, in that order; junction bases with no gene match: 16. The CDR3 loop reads CSAMGYTSGRNDEQFF. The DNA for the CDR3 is TGCAGCGCGATGGGTTATACTAGCGGGAGAAATGATGAGCAGTTCTTC.

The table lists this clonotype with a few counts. The CDR3 DNA follows: TGTGCCTGGAGTTGGGACAACCATAATTCACCCCTCCACTTT. It translates to CAWSWDNHNSPLHF. The chain recombines TRBV30 with TRBJ1-6; tentative D call: TRBD1 (6 bases). The CDR3 loop spans 14 amino acids. V was trimmed by 2 bases and J by 5 bases, leaving 10 bases between them. Germline assignment: CDR1 GTSNPN and CDR2 SVGIG (reference sequence).

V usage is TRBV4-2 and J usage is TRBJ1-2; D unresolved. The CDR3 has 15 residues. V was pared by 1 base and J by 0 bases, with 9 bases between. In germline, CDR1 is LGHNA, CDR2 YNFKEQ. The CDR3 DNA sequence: TGTGCCAGCAGCCAAGCGATCGCGACTAACTATGGCTACACCTTC. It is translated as CASSQAIATNYGYTF.

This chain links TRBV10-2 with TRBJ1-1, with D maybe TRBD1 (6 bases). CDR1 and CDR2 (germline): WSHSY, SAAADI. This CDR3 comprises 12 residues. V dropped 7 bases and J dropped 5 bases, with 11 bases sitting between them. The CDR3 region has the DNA TGCGCCAGCATGGGGGGGGCTACTGAAGCTTTCTTT. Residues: CASMGGATEAFF.